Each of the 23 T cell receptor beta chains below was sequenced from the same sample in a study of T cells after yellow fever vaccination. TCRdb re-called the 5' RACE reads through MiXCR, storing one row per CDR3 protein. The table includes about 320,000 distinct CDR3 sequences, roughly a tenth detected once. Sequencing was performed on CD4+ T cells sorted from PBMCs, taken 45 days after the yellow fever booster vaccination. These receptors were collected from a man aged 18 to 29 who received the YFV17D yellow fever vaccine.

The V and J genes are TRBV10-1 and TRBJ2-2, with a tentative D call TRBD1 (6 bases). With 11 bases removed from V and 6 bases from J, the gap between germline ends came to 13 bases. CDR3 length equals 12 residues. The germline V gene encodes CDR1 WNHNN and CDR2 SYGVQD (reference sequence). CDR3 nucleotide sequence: TGCGCCCGAAACAGGGCCTCCGGGGAGCTGTTTTTT. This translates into CARNRASGELFF.

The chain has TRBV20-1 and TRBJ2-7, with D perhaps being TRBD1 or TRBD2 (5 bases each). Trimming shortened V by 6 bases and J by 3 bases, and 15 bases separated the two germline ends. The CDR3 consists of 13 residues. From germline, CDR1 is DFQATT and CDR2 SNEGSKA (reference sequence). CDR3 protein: CSARGSTLYEQYF. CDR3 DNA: TGCAGTGCGAGGGGTTCAACCCTCTACGAGCAGTACTTC.

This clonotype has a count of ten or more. The chain's CDR3 is CASSSQGYRTEAFF. The CDR3 DNA reads as TGCGCCAGCAGCTCACAGGGTTATCGGACTGAAGCTTTCTTT. The chain employs TRBV5-1 and TRBJ1-1; possibly TRBD1 for D (6 bases). V lost 3 bases and J lost 5, with 14 bases in between. The CDR3 has 14 amino acids. Germline values: CDR1 SGHRS, CDR2 YFSETQ.

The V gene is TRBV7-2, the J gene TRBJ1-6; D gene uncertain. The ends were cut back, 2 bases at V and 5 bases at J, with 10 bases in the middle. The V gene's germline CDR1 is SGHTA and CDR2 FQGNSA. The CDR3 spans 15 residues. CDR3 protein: CASSLNSPDNSPLHF. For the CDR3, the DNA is TGTGCCAGCAGCTTAAATTCCCCAGATAATTCACCCCTCCACTTT.

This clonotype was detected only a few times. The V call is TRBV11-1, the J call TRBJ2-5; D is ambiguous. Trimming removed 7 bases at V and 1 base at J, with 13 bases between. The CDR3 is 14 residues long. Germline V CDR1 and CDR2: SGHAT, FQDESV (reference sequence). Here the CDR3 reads CASTRLEGQETQYF. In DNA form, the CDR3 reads TGTGCCAGCACCCGGTTGGAAGGCCAAGAGACCCAGTACTTC.

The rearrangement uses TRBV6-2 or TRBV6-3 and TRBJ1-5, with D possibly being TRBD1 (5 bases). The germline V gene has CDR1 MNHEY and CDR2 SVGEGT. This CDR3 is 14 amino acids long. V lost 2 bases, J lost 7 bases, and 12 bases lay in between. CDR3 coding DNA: TGTGCCAGCAGTTACGGGGCCCCCAACCAGCCCCAGCATTTT. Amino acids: CASSYGAPNQPQHF.

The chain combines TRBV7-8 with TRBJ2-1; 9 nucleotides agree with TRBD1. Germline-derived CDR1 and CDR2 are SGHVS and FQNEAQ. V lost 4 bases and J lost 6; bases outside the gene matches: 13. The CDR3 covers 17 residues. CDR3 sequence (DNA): TGTGCCAGCAGCTCCCGAAGGACGGGACAGGGTACCAATGAGCAGTTCTTC. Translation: CASSSRRTGQGTNEQFF.

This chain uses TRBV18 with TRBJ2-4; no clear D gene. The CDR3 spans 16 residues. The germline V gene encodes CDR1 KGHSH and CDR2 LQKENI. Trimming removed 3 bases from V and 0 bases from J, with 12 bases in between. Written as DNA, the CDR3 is TGTGCCAGCTCACCCGTGGGTGGTACAGCCAAAAACATTCAGTACTTC. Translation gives CASSPVGGTAKNIQYF.

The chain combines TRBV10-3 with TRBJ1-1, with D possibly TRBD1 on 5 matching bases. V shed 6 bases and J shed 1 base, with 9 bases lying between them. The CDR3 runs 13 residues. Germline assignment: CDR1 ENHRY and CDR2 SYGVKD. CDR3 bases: TGTGCCATCAGGGGGACCACGAACACTGAAGCTTTCTTT. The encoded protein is CAIRGTTNTEAFF.

The CDR3 sequence is CASSGGKEAFF. The CDR3 DNA is TGTGCCAGCAGTGGGGGGAAGGAAGCTTTCTTT. The rearrangement links TRBV12-3 or TRBV12-4 to TRBJ1-1, with D perhaps TRBD1 (5 bases). Trimming took off 5 bases at V and 8 bases at J, with 9 bases between the two ends. The CDR3 is 11 residues long.

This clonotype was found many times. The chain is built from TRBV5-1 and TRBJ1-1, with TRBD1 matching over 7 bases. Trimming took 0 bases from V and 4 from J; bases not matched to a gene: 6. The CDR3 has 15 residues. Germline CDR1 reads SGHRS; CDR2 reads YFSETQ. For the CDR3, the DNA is TGCGCCAGCAGCTTGGGGGCAGGGGGAAGCACTGAAGCTTTCTTT. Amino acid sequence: CASSLGAGGSTEAFF.

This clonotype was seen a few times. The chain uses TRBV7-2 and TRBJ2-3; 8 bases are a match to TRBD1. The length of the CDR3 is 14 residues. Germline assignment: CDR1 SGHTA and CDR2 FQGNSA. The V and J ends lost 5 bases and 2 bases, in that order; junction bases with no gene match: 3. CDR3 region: CASSGTGYTDTQYF. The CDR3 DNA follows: TGTGCCAGCAGCGGGACAGGATACACAGATACGCAGTATTTT.

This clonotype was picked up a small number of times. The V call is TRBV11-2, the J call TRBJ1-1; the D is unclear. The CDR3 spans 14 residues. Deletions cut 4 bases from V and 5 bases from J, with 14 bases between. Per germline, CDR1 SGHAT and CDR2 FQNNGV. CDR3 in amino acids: CASSSLAARTEAFF. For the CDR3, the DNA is TGTGCCAGCAGCTCGTTAGCCGCGAGGACTGAAGCTTTCTTT.

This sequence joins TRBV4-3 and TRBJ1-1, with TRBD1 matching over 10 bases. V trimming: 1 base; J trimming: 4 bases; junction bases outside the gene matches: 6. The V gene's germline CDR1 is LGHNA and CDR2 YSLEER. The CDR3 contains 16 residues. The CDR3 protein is CASSQVPGQGSTEAFF. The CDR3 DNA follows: TGCGCCAGCAGCCAAGTACCGGGACAGGGGAGCACTGAAGCTTTCTTT.

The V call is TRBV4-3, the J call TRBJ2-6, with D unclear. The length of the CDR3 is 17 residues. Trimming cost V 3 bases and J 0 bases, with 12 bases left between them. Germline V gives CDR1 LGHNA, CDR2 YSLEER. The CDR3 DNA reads TGCGCCAGCAGCCATCAGCCTCAGATCTCTGGGGCCAACGTCCTGACTTTC. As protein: CASSHQPQISGANVLTF.

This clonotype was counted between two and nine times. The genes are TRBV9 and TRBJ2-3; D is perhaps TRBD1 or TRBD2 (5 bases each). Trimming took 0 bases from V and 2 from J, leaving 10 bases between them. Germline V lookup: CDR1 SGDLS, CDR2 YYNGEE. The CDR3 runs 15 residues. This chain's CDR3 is CASSVEGRHTDTQYF. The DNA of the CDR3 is TGTGCCAGCAGCGTAGAGGGGAGACACACAGATACGCAGTATTTT.

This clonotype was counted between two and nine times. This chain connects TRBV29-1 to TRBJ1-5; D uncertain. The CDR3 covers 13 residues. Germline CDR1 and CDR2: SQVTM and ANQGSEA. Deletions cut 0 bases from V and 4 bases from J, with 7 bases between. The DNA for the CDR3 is TGCAGCGTTGAAGATGGGTGGAATCAGCCCCAGCATTTT. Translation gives CSVEDGWNQPQHF.

The CDR3 protein is CASSVDSNSPLHF. In DNA, the CDR3 is TGTGCCAGCAGCGTAGACAGTAATTCACCCCTCCACTTT. V usage is TRBV9 and J usage is TRBJ1-6; the D is unclear. Looked up from germline, CDR1 is SGDLS and CDR2 is YYNGEE. The CDR3 extends over 13 amino acids. V lost 0 bases and J lost 6, with 4 bases in between.

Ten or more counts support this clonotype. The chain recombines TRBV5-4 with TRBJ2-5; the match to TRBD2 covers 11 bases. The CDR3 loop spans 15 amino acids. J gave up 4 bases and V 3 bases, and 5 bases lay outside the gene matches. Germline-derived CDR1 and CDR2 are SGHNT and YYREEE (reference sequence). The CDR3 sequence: CASSSSGTSGETQYF. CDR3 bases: TGTGCCAGCAGCTCCTCCGGGACTAGCGGAGAGACCCAGTACTTC. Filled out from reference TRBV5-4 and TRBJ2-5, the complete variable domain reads ETGVTQSPTHLIKTRGQQVTLRCSSQSGHNTVSWYQQALGQGPQFIFQYYREEENGRGNFPPRFSGLQFPNYSSELNVNALELDDSALYLCASSSSGTSGETQYFGPGTRLLVL.

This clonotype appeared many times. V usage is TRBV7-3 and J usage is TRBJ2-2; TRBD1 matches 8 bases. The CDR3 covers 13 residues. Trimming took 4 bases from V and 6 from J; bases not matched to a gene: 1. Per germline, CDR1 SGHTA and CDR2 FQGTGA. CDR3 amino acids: CASSSTGAGELFF. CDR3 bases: TGTGCCAGCAGCTCGACAGGGGCCGGGGAGCTGTTTTTT.

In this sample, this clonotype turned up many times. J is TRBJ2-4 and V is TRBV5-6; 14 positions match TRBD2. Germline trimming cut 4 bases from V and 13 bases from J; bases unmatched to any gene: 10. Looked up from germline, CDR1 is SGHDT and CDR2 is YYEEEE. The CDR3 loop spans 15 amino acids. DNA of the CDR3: TGTGCCAGCAGCGAACTGACTAGCGGGGGGGTTATACAGTACTTC. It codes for CASSELTSGGVIQYF.

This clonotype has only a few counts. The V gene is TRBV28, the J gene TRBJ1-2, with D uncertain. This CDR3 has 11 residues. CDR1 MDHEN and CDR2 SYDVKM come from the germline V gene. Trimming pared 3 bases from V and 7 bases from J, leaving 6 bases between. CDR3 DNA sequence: TGTGCCAGCAGTTTGGGTTTTGGCTACACCTTC. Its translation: CASSLGFGYTF.

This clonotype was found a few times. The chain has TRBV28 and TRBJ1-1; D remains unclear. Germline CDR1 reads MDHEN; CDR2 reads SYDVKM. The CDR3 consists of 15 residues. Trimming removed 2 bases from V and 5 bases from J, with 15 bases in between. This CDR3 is CASSLPQLGVTEAFF. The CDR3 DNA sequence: TGTGCCAGCAGTTTACCCCAATTGGGAGTAACTGAAGCTTTCTTT.